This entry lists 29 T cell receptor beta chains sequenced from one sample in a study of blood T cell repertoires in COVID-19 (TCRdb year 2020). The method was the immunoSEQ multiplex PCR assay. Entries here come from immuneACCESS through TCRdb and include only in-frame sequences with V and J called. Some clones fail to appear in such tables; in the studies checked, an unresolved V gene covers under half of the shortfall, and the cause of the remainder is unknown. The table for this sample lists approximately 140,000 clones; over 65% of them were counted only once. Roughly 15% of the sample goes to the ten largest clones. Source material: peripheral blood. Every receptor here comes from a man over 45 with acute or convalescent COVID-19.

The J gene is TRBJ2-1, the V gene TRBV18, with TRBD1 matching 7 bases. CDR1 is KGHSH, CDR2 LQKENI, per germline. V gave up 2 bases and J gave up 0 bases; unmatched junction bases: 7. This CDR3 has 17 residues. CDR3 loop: CASSPGQATFSYNEQFF. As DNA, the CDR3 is TGTGCCAGCTCACCAGGACAGGCCACCTTCTCCTACAATGAGCAGTTCTTC.

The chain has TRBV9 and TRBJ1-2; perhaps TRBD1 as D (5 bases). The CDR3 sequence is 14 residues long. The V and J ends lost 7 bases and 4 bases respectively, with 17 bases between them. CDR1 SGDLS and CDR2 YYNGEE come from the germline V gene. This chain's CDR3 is CASSPRGEGYGYTF. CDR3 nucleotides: TGTGCCAGCTCCCCTCGGGGGGAGGGCTATGGCTACACCTTC.

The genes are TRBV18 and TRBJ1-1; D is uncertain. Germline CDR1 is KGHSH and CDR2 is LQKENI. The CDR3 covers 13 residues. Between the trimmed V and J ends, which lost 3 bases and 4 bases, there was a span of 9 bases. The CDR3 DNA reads TGTGCCAGCTCACCCGGTCAGGTCACTGAAGCTTTCTTT. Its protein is CASSPGQVTEAFF.

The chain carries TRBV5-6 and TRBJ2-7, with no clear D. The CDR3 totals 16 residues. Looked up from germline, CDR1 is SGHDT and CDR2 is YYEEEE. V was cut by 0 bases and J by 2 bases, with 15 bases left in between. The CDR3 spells CASSLATQVKTYEQYV. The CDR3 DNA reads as TGTGCCAGCAGCTTGGCAACCCAGGTTAAGACCTACGAGCAGTACGTC.

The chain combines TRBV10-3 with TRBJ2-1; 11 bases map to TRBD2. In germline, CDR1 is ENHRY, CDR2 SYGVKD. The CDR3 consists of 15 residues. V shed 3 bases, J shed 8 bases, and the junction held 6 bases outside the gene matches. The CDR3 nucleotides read TGTGCCATCAGTGAATTAGCGGGGGGGATGGATGAGCAGTTCTTC. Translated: CAISELAGGMDEQFF.

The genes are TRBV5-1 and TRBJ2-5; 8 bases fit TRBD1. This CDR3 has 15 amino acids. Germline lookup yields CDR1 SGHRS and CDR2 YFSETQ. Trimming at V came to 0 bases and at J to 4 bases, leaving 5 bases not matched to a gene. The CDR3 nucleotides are TGCGCCAGCAGCTTGGGACAGGGGAGTGGAGAGACCCAGTACTTC. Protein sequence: CASSLGQGSGETQYF.

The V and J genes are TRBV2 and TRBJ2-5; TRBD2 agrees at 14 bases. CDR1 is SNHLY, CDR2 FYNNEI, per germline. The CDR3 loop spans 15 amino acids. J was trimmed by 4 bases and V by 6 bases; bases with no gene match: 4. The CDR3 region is CASRTSGGAGETQYF. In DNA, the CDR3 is TGTGCCAGCAGGACTAGCGGGGGGGCTGGAGAGACCCAGTACTTC.

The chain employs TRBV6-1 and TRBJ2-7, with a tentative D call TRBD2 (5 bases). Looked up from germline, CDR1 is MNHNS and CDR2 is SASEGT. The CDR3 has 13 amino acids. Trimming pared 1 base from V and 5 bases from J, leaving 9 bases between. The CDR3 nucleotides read TGTGCCAGCAGTGAAGTACGGGGAGACGAGCAGTACGTC. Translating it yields CASSEVRGDEQYV.

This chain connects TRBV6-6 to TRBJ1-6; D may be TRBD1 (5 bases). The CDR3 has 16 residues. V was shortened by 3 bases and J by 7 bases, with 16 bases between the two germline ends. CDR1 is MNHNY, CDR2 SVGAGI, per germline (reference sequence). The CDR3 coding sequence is TGTGCCAGCAGTTATCTCGAGGGGAGCGGGAATTCACCCCTCCACTTT. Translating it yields CASSYLEGSGNSPLHF.

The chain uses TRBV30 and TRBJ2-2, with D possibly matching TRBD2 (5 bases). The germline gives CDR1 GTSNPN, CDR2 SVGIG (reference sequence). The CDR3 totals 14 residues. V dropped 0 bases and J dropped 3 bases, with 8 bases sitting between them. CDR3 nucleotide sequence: TGTGCCTGGAGTGTACGGACTTACACCGGGGAGCTGTTTTTT. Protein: CAWSVRTYTGELFF.

In DNA, the CDR3 is TGTGCCAGTAGTCCCACCCGACAAGCCTCTGGAAACACCATATATTTT. Translated, it gives CASSPTRQASGNTIYF. This chain links TRBV19 with TRBJ1-3; D unresolved. The CDR3 is 16 residues long. Trimming removed 5 bases from V and 0 bases from J, with 14 bases in between. Germline-derived CDR1 and CDR2 are LNHDA and SQIVND (reference sequence). Filled out from reference TRBV19 and TRBJ1-3, the complete variable domain reads DGGITQSPKYLFRKEGQNVTLSCEQNLNHDAMYWYRQDPGQGLRLIYYSQIVNDFQKGDIAEGYSVSREKKESFPLTVTSAQKNPTAFYLCASSPTRQASGNTIYFGEGSWLTVV.

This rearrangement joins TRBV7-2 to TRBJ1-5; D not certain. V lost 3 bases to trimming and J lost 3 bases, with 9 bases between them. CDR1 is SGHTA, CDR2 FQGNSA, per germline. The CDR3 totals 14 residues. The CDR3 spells CASSFRRDNQPQHF. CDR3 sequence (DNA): TGTGCCAGCAGCTTCCGACGGGACAATCAGCCCCAGCATTTT.

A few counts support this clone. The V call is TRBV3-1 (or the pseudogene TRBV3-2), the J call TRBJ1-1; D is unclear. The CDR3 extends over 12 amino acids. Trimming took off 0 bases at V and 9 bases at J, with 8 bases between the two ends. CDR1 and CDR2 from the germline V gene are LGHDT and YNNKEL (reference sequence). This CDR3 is CASSQEQRQAFF. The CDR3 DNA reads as TGTGCCAGCAGCCAAGAACAGAGACAAGCTTTCTTT.

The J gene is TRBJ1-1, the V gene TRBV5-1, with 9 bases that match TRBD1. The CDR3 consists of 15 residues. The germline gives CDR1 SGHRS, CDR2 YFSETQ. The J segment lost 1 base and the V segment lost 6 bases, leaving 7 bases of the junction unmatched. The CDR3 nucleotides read TGCGCCAGCACCCAAAACAGGGGGCAGAACACTGAAGCTTTCTTT. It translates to CASTQNRGQNTEAFF.

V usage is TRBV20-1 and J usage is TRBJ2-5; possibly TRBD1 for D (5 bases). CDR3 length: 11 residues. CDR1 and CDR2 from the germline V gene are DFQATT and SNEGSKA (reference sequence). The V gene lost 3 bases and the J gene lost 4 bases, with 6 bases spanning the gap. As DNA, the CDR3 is TGCAGTGCTAGCCAGGGAGAGACCCAGTACTTC. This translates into CSASQGETQYF.

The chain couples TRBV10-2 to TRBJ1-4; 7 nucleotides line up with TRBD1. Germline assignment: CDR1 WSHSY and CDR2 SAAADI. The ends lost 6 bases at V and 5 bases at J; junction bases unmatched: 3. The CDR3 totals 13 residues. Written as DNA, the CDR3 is TGCGCCAGCAGGGAACAGGGGAATGAAAAACTGTTTTTT. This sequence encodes CASREQGNEKLFF.

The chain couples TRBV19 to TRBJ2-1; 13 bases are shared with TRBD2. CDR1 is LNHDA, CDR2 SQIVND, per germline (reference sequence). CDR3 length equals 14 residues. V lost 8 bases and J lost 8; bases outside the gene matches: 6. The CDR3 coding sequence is TGTGCCAGTCAGAGACTAGCGGGGGGACATGAGCAGTTCTTC. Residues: CASQRLAGGHEQFF.

The CDR3 region has the DNA TGTGCCAGCAGTGAAGGGATAGCGGGGTCAAATCGGAATGAGCAGTTCTTC. It yields the protein CASSEGIAGSNRNEQFF. The gene calls are TRBV6-1 and TRBJ2-1; 8 bases fit TRBD2. The V and J ends lost 1 base and 7 bases, in that order; junction bases with no gene match: 12. Germline CDR1 reads MNHNS; CDR2 reads SASEGT. The CDR3 has 17 amino acids.

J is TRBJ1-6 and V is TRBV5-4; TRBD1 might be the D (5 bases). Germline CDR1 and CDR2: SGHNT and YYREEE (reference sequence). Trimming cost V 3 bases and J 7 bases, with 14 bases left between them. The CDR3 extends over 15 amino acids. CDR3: CASSSFRGGNSPLHF. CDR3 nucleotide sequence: TGTGCCAGCAGCTCATTTAGGGGTGGAAATTCACCCCTCCACTTT.

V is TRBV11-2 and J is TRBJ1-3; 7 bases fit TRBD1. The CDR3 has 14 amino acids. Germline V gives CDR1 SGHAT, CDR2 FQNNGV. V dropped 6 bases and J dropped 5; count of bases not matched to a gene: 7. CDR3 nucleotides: TGTGCCAGCAGACCTCCAGGGGGTAGAAACACCATATATTTT. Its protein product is CASRPPGGRNTIYF.

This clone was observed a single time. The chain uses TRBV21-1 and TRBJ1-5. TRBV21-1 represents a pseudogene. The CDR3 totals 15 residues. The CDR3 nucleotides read TGTGCCAGCAGCAAAGGGAGTTATAGCAATCAGCCCCAGCATTTT. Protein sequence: CASSKGSYSNQPQHF.

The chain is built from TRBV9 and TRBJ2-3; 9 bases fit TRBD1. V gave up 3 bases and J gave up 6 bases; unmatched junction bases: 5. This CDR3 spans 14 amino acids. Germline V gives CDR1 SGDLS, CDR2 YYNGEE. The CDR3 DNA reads TGTGCCAGCAGCGCTCTAGGACAGGGGGATACGCAGTATTTT. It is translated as CASSALGQGDTQYF.

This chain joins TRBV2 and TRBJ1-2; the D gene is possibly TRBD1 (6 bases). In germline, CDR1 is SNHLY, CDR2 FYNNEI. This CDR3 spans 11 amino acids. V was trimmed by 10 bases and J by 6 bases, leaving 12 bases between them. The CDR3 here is CATAGDNGYTF. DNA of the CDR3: TGTGCCACCGCAGGGGATAATGGCTACACCTTC. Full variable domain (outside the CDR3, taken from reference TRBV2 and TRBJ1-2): EPEVTQTPSHQVTQMGQEVILRCVPISNHLYFYWYRQILGQKVEFLVSFYNNEISEKSEIFDDQFSVERPDGSNFTLKIRSTKLEDSAMYFCATAGDNGYTFGSGTRLTVV.

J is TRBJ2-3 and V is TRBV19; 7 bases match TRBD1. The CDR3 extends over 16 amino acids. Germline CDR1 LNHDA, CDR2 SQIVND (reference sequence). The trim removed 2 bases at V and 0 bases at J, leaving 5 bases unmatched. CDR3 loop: CASSINTGASTDTQYF. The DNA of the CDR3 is TGTGCCAGTAGTATAAACACAGGGGCGAGCACAGATACGCAGTATTTT.

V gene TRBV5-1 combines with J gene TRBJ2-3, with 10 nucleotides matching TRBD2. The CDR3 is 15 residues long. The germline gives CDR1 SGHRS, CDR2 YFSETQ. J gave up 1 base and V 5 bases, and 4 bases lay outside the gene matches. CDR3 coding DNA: TGCGCCAGCAGTGCCGGGACTAGCGGCACAGATACGCAGTATTTT. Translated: CASSAGTSGTDTQYF.

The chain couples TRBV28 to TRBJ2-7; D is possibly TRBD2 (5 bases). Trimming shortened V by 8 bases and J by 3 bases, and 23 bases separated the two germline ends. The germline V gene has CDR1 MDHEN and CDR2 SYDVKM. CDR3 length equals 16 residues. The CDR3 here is CASRPSTLGSFYEQYF. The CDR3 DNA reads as TGTGCCAGCCGCCCCTCAACGCTTGGGAGTTTCTACGAGCAGTACTTC.

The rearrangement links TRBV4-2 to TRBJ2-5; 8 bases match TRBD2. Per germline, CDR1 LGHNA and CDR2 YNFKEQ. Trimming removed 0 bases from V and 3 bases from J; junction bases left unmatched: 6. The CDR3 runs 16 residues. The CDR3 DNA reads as TGTGCCAGCAGCCAAGATGCGGCGGGGGGTAAAGAGACCCAGTACTTC. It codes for CASSQDAAGGKETQYF.

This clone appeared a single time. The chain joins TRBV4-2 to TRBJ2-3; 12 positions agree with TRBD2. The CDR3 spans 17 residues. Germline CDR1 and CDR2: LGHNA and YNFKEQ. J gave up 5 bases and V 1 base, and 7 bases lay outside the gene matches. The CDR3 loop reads CASSQVPSGGAVDTQYF. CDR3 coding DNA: TGTGCCAGCAGCCAAGTGCCTAGCGGGGGGGCAGTAGATACGCAGTATTTT.

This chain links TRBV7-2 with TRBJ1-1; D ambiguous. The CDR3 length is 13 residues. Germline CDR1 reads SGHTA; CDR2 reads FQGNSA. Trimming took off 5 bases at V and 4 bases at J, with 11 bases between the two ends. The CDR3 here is CASSLRRTTEAFF. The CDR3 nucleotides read TGTGCCAGCAGCCTACGCCGAACCACTGAAGCTTTCTTT. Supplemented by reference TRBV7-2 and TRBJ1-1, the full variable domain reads GAGVSQSPSNKVTEKGKDVELRCDPISGHTALYWYRQSLGQGLEFLIYFQGNSAPDKSGLPSDRFSAERTGGSVSTLTIQRTQQEDSAVYLCASSLRRTTEAFFGQGTRLTVV.